This TCR beta chain was found in a study of spatial heterogeneity in lung cancer. TCRdb redid the calling of the 5' RACE reads with MiXCR, one entry per CDR3 protein. In the table there are 3,300 or so distinct CDR3 sequences, about 20% of which are singletons. Judged by abundance, this clonotype is medium-sized. The V gene lost 8 bases and the J gene lost 0 bases, with 14 bases spanning the gap. Germline CDR1 MNHEY, CDR2 SVGAGI. This CDR3 is built from 14 residues. Time point of the sample: blood at routine non-recurrence follow-up after resection. The sequence was obtained from a male donor with early-stage non-small cell lung cancer. J is TRBJ2-7 and V is TRBV6-5; D might be TRBD1 (6 bases). The sample in question was PBMCs, obtained at follow-up. The CDR3 DNA is TGTGCCAGCCAGGGGACGCTGAGCTCCTACGAGCAGTACTTC. Its protein product is CASQGTLSSYEQYF.